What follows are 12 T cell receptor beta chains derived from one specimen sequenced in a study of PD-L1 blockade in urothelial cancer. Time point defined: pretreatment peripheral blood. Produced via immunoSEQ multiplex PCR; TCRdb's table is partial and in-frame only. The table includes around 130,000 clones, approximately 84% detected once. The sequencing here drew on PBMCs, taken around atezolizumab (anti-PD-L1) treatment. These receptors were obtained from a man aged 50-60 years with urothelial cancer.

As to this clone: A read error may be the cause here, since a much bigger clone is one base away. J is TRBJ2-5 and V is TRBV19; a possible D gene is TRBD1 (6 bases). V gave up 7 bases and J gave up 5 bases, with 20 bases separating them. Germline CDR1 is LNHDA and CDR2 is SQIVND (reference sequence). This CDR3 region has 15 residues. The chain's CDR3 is CASNIPPGGYETQYF. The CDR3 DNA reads TGTGCCAGTAATATCCCTCCTGGGGGCTACGAGACCCAGTACTTC.

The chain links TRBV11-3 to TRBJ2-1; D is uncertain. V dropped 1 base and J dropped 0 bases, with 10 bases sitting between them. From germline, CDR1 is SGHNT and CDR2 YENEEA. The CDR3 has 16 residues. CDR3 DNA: TGTGCCAGCAGCTTAGGTGCCTTCGGCTCCTACAATGAGCAGTTCTTC. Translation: CASSLGAFGSYNEQFF. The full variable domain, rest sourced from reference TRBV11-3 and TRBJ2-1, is EAGVVQSPRYKIIEKKQPVAFWCNPISGHNTLYWYLQNLGQGPELLIRYENEEAVDDSQLPKDRFSAERLKGVDSTLKIQPAELGDSAVYLCASSLGAFGSYNEQFFGPGTRLTVL.

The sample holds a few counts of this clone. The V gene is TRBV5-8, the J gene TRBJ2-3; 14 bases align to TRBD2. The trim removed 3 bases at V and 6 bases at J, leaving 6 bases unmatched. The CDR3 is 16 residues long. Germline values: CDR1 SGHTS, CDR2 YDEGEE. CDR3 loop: CASSSGTSGRGDTQYF. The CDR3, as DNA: TGTGCCAGCAGCTCCGGGACTAGCGGGAGAGGCGATACGCAGTATTTT.

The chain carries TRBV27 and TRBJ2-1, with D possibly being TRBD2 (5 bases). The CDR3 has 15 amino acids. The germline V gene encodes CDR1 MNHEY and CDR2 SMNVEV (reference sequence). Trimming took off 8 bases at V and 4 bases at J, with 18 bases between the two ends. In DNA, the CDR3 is TGTGCCAGCGCGGCTATCCATACGGGGTACAATGAGCAGTTCTTC. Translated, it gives CASAAIHTGYNEQFF.

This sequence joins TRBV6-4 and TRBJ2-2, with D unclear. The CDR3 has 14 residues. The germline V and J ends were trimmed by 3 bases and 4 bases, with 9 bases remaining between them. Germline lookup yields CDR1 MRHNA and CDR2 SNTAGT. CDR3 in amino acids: CASSDHTSTGELFF. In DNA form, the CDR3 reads TGTGCCAGCAGTGATCACACAAGCACCGGGGAGCTGTTTTTT.

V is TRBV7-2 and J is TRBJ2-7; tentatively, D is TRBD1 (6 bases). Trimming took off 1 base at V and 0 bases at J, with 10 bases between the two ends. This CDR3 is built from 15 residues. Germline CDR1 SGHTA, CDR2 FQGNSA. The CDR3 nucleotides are TGTGCCAGCAGCTTAGAGGGACATCTCTCCTACGAGCAGTACTTC. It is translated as CASSLEGHLSYEQYF.

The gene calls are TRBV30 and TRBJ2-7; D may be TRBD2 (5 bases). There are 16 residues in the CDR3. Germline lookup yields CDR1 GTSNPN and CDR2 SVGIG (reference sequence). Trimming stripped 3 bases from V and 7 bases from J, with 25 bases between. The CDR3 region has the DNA TGTGCCTGGAGCGACCCTGGGAGACCCGACTTGGGGGAGCAGTACTTC. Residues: CAWSDPGRPDLGEQYF.

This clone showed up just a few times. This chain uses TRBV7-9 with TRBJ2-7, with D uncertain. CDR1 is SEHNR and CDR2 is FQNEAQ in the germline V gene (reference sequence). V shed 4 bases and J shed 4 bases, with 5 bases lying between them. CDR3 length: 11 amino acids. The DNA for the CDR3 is TGTGCCAGCAGCTCTAATTACGAGCAGTACTTC. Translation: CASSSNYEQYF.

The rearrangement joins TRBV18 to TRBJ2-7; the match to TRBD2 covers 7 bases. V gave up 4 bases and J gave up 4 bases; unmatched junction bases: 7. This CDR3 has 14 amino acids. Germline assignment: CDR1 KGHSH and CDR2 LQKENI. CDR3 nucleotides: TGTGCCAGCTCACAACCGGAGCGGGGATACGAGCAGTACTTC. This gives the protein CASSQPERGYEQYF.

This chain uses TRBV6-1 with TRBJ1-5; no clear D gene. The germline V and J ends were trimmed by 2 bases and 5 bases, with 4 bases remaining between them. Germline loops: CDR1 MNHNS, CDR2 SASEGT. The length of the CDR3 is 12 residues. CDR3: CASSETYQPQHF. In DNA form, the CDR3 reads TGTGCCAGCAGTGAAACTTATCAGCCCCAGCATTTT.

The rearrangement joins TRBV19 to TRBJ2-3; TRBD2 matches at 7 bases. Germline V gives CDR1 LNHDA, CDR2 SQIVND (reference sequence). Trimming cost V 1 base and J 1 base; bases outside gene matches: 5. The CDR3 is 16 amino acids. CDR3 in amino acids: CASSIVRGVGTDTQYF. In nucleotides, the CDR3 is TGTGCCAGTAGTATAGTTCGGGGGGTCGGCACAGATACGCAGTATTTT.

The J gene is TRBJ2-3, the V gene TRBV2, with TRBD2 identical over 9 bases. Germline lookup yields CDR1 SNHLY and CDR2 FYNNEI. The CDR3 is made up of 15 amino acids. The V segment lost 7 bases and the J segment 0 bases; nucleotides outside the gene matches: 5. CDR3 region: CASKYLAGSTDTQYF. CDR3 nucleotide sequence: TGTGCCAGCAAATATCTAGCGGGGAGCACAGATACGCAGTATTTT.